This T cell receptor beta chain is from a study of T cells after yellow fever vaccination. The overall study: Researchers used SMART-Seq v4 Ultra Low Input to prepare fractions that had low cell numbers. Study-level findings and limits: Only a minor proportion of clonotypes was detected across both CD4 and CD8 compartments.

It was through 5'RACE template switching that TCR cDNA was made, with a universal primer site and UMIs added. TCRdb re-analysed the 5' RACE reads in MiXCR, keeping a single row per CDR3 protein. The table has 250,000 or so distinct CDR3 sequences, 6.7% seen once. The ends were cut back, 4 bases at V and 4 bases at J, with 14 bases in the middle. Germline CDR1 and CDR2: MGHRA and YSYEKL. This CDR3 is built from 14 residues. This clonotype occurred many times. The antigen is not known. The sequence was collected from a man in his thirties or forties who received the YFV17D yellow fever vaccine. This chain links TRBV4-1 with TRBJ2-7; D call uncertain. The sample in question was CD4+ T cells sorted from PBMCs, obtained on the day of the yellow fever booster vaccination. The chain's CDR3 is CASSLELHRYEQYF. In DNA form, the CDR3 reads TGCGCCAGCAGCCTAGAACTCCATCGGTACGAGCAGTACTTC.